This TCR beta chain was recorded in a study of T-cell memory formation after mild COVID-19. Study-wide background: Largely, the TCR clusters proved donor specific. Points from the study as a whole: Confirmation was lacking for SARS-CoV-2 specificity of second-wave clones that peaked on day 37.

The table lists this clonotype with many counts. Its antigen is not identified. TCRdb reprocessed the 5' RACE reads with MiXCR, giving one entry per CDR3 protein. This table has about 39,000 distinct CDR3 sequences, about 6% appearing once. This CDR3 comprises 14 residues. V gave up 3 bases and J gave up 0 bases, with 6 bases separating them. CDR1 is SQVTM and CDR2 is ANQGSEA in the germline V gene. Sequences were obtained from PBMCs or a T cell subset sorted from them (not recorded which). The chain links TRBV29-1 to TRBJ2-6, with D possibly TRBD1 on 5 matching bases. The source of this sequence is an adult who had mild COVID-19 (a few samples of this study predate the infection). Cell type and time point are not known. The CDR3 DNA follows: TGCAGCGTTGAGGACATCTCTGGGGCCAACGTCCTGACTTTC. As protein: CSVEDISGANVLTF.